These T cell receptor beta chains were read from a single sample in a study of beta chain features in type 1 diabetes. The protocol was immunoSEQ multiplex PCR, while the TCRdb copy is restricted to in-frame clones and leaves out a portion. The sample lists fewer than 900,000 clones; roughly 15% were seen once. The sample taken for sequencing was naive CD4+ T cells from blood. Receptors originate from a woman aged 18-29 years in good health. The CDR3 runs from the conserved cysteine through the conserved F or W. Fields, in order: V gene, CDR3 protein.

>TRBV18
CASSPPAMRYEQYF
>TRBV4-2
CASSQDRQVFYEQYF
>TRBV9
CASSVGLAGFQETQYF
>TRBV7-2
CASSPGGSPYEQYF
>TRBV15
CATSRDTDTQYF
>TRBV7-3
CASSLGRPTDTQYF
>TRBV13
CASTSPGRTGELFF
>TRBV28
CASTPGNEQFF
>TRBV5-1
CASSIGSGGNGNTIYF
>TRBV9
CASSVAGVDQPQHF
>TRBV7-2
CASSFLIGGQGAYEQYF
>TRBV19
CASSIDANTGELFF
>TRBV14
CASSQDRVRLEQFF
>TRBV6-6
CASSQELNQPQHF
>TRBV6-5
CASRGQIYGYTF
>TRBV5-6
CASSSTGTSGTPYEQYF
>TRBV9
CASSVGQKNNEQFF
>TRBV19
CASSPQPSSGSYNEQFF
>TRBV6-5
CASRSQWETQYF
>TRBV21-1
CASSKVGAAAQGLPLHF
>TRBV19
CASSIRRGGSGLLSTDTQYF
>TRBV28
CASSTSRGQKETQYF
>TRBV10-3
CAISESTGGRTTDTQYF
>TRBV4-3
CASSQDVLAEYNEQFF
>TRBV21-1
CASSKAPRTADTQYF
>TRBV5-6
CASSPRGPGNTIYF
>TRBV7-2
CASSDVVRETQYF
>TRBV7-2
CASSLKNLYEQYF
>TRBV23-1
CASRPSRELNQPQHF
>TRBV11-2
CASSSDFSEQFF
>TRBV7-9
CASSLGWETQYF
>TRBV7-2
CASSFPTGGYGNTIYF
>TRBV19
CASSRRGKETQYF
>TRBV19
CASSRKGTELSTDTQYF
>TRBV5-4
CASSLTGEAGQPQHF
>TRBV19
CASSVLAGVSYEQYF
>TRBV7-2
CASSLDGEETQYF
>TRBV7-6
CASSLAGGLPLPGNTIYF
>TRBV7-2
CASSSRGSNEKLFF
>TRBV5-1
CASSHNRTSGGYEQYF
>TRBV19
CASSLLGNQPQHF